The 18 T cell receptor beta chains given below trace back to one sample, sequenced in a study of response to subunit inactivated influenza vaccine. One entry per CDR3 protein results from TCRdb running MiXCR on the RT-PCR reads. Here the sample spans 430,000 or so distinct CDR3 sequences, 11% being singletons. This specimen consisted of PBMCs from blood, obtained 35 to 45 days after vaccination. The receptors come from a man in his forties or fifties who received an inactivated influenza vaccine.

This clonotype appeared a few times. J is TRBJ2-3 and V is TRBV7-3; 10 nucleotides agree with TRBD2. The CDR3 totals 15 residues. The V gene end was trimmed by 5 bases and the J gene end by 4 bases; junction bases not matched to a gene: 6. The V gene's germline CDR1 is SGHTA and CDR2 FQGTGA. CDR3 nucleotides: TGTGCCAGCAGCCTTAGCGGGGGGATTGCAGATACGCAGTATTTT. This codes for CASSLSGGIADTQYF. The full variable domain, with the rest looked up from reference TRBV7-3 and TRBJ2-3, is GAGVSQTPSNKVTEKGKYVELRCDPISGHTALYWYRQSLGQGPEFLIYFQGTGAADDSGLPNDRFFAVRPEGSVSTLKIQRTERGDSAVYLCASSLSGGIADTQYFGPGTRLTVL.

This clonotype was detected ten times or more. This chain uses TRBV5-5 with TRBJ1-5; tentative D call: TRBD1 (5 bases). Germline-derived CDR1 and CDR2 are SGHKS and YYEKEE (reference sequence). The CDR3 spans 15 residues. Trimming left V 5 bases short and J 6 bases short, with 18 bases between. The CDR3 DNA reads as TGTGCCAGCAGTTCAGGGACCTTCGGGGGTCAGCCCCAGCATTTT. Its protein is CASSSGTFGGQPQHF.

J is TRBJ2-1 and V is TRBV7-9; 9 bases align to TRBD2. The length of the CDR3 is 16 residues. Trimming took 2 bases from V and 6 from J; bases not matched to a gene: 8. Germline V gene data show CDR1 as SEHNR and CDR2 as FQNEAQ (reference sequence). The CDR3 DNA follows: TGTGCCAGCAGCTTACCACCGGGACTAGCATCCAATGAGCAGTTCTTC. It codes for CASSLPPGLASNEQFF.

This clonotype showed up just a few times. V and J are TRBV3-1 and TRBJ2-7, with TRBD2 identical over 7 bases. The CDR3 runs 16 residues. Per germline, CDR1 LGHDT and CDR2 YNNKEL (reference sequence). J lost 2 bases, V lost 0 bases, and 7 bases had no gene match. The DNA for the CDR3 is TGTGCCAGCAGCCAAGAAACCGGGAGGTTGACCTACGAGCAGTACTTC. Amino acids: CASSQETGRLTYEQYF.

This clonotype was counted many times. The rearrangement uses TRBV7-2 and TRBJ2-5; maybe TRBD2 (6 bases). This CDR3 comprises 13 residues. Germline loops: CDR1 SGHTA, CDR2 FQGNSA. Trimming took 2 bases from V and 7 from J, leaving 11 bases between them. CDR3 sequence (DNA): TGTGCCAGCAGCTTACAAGGGAGGTGGACCCAGTACTTC. It translates to CASSLQGRWTQYF.

This clonotype has ten or more counts. The chain carries TRBV7-9 and TRBJ1-2; TRBD1 agrees at 7 bases. The germline gives CDR1 SEHNR, CDR2 FQNEAQ (reference sequence). The length of the CDR3 is 17 residues. V shed 4 bases and J 3 bases; nucleotides not matched to a gene: 14. The chain's CDR3 is CASSSRYPGQIYYGYTF. The CDR3, as DNA: TGTGCCAGCAGCTCCAGATATCCGGGACAGATTTACTATGGCTACACCTTC.

This sequence joins TRBV4-3 and TRBJ1-2; no reliable D call. Per the germline V gene, CDR1 is LGHNA and CDR2 is YSLEER. V was trimmed by 0 bases and J by 5 bases, leaving 13 bases between them. The CDR3 is made up of 15 amino acids. CDR3 in amino acids: CASSQDQLSRYGYTF. The DNA of the CDR3 is TGCGCCAGCAGCCAAGATCAACTCTCACGGTATGGCTACACCTTC.

The chain recombines TRBV6-5 with TRBJ2-5; perhaps TRBD1 as D (6 bases). Trimming removed 2 bases from V and 3 bases from J, with 10 bases in between. Germline values: CDR1 MNHEY, CDR2 SVGAGI. This CDR3 has 14 residues. CDR3 nucleotide sequence: TGTGCCAGCAGTTACGCGGCAGGGGAAGAGACCCAGTACTTC. Translation gives CASSYAAGEETQYF.

This clonotype was counted a few times. This chain joins TRBV6-2 or TRBV6-3 and TRBJ2-7, with TRBD1 matching 7 bases. Germline V lookup: CDR1 MNHEY, CDR2 SVGEGT. The CDR3 is 15 amino acids. V lost 1 base to trimming and J lost 2 bases; unmatched junction nucleotides: 5. As DNA, the CDR3 is TGTGCCAGCAGTTACTTTGGGCAGGGGGCCTACGAGCAGTACTTC. Translation gives CASSYFGQGAYEQYF.

The V call is TRBV7-9, the J call TRBJ1-2, with a possible D match to TRBD1 (6 bases). Trimming cost V 4 bases and J 5 bases, with 11 bases left between them. Germline loops: CDR1 SEHNR, CDR2 FQNEAQ (reference sequence). CDR3 size: 13 residues. CDR3 in amino acids: CASSSGVQYGYTF. CDR3 DNA sequence: TGTGCCAGCAGCTCAGGGGTCCAGTATGGCTACACCTTC. The entire variable domain, with the rest obtained from reference TRBV7-9 and TRBJ1-2, is as follows: DTGVSQNPRHKITKRGQNVTFRCDPISEHNRLYWYRQTLGQGPEFLTYFQNEAQLEKSRLLSDRFSAERPKGSFSTLEIQRTEQGDSAMYLCASSSGVQYGYTFGSGTRLTVV.

This clonotype was observed many times. This sequence joins TRBV5-6 and TRBJ2-5; 7 bases align to TRBD1. The trim removed 3 bases at V and 2 bases at J, leaving 4 bases unmatched. The CDR3 loop spans 14 amino acids. Per the germline V gene, CDR1 is SGHDT and CDR2 is YYEEEE. The CDR3: CASSSTGNQETQYF. The CDR3 DNA follows: TGTGCCAGCAGCTCGACAGGGAATCAAGAGACCCAGTACTTC.

This clonotype came up a few times. V is TRBV7-2 and J is TRBJ2-5; weak D call: TRBD2 (5 bases). Between the trimmed V and J ends, which lost 3 bases and 9 bases, there was a span of 11 bases. Germline V lookup: CDR1 SGHTA, CDR2 FQGNSA. The CDR3 is 12 amino acids. Here the CDR3 DNA reads TGTGCCAGCAGCTTGGAGACTAAGGCCCAGTACTTC. Amino acids: CASSLETKAQYF. Using reference TRBV7-2 and TRBJ2-5 for the parts outside the CDR3, the full variable domain is GAGVSQSPSNKVTEKGKDVELRCDPISGHTALYWYRQSLGQGLEFLIYFQGNSAPDKSGLPSDRFSAERTGGSVSTLTIQRTQQEDSAVYLCASSLETKAQYFGPGTRLLVL.

This clonotype came up many times. The V gene is TRBV4-3, the J gene TRBJ2-3; 7 bases fit TRBD1. The CDR3 extends over 15 amino acids. V was pared by 1 base and J by 1 base, with 2 bases of the junction left unmatched. The germline gives CDR1 LGHNA, CDR2 YSLEER. In DNA, the CDR3 is TGCGCCAGCAGCCAAGTCACAGGGGGCACAGATACGCAGTATTTT. It encodes CASSQVTGGTDTQYF.

The J gene is TRBJ2-5, the V gene TRBV20-1; TRBD2 matches at 8 bases. The CDR3 is 14 residues long. CDR1 and CDR2 from the germline V gene are DFQATT and SNEGSKA (reference sequence). V shed 6 bases and J 0 bases; nucleotides not matched to a gene: 6. The CDR3 coding sequence is TGCAGTGCCATAGCGGGAAGACACCAAGAGACCCAGTACTTC. This gives the protein CSAIAGRHQETQYF.

The gene calls are TRBV2 and TRBJ1-1, with a weak D call TRBD1 (5 bases). Trimming removed 4 bases from V and 7 bases from J, with 13 bases in between. CDR1 SNHLY and CDR2 FYNNEI come from the germline V gene. This CDR3 spans 13 amino acids. CDR3: CASSVWGTNEAFF. CDR3 nucleotide sequence: TGTGCCAGCAGTGTCTGGGGGACTAATGAAGCTTTCTTT.

The V gene is TRBV18, the J gene TRBJ2-7; 15 nucleotides match TRBD2. The CDR3 consists of 20 residues. Germline V gene lookup returns CDR1 KGHSH and CDR2 LQKENI. V trimming: 0 bases; J trimming: 0 bases; junction bases outside the gene matches: 9. In DNA, the CDR3 is TGTGCCAGCTCACCACCGATGACCGGGACTAGCGGGAGGCTCTCCTACGAGCAGTACTTC. It codes for CASSPPMTGTSGRLSYEQYF.

This clonotype was detected only a few times. This chain links TRBV10-3 with TRBJ2-1, with 12 nucleotides matching TRBD2. CDR1 is ENHRY, CDR2 SYGVKD, per germline. The CDR3 has 16 amino acids. Trimming cost V 3 bases and J 6 bases; bases outside gene matches: 6. CDR3 in DNA: TGTGCCATCAGTGATACTAGCGGGAGGTTCGGCAATGAGCAGTTCTTC. It yields the protein CAISDTSGRFGNEQFF.

The CDR3 DNA is TGTGCCAGCAGTGCCTCTTTGACCAGCGGGCCCTACAATGAGCAGTTCTTC. It translates to CASSASLTSGPYNEQFF. This chain links TRBV9 with TRBJ2-1, with D maybe TRBD2 (6 bases). The CDR3 is made up of 17 amino acids. Germline CDR1 and CDR2: SGDLS and YYNGEE. V lost 5 bases and J lost 2, with 20 bases in between.